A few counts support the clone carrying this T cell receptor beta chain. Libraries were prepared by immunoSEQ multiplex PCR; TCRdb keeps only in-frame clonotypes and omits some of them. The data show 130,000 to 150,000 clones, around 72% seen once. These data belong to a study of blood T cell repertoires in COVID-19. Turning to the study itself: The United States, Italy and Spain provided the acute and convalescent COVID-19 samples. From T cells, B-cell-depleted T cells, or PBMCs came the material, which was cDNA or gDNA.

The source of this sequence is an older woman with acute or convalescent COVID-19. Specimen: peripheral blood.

The CDR3 nucleotides read TGCAGTGCTAGCACTGTCAACGAGCAGTACTTC. Translated, it gives CSASTVNEQYF. The V and J genes are TRBV20-1 and TRBJ2-7, with D unclear. Trimming took off 3 bases at V and 5 bases at J, with 8 bases between the two ends. From germline, CDR1 is DFQATT and CDR2 SNEGSKA (reference sequence). The CDR3 spans 11 residues.